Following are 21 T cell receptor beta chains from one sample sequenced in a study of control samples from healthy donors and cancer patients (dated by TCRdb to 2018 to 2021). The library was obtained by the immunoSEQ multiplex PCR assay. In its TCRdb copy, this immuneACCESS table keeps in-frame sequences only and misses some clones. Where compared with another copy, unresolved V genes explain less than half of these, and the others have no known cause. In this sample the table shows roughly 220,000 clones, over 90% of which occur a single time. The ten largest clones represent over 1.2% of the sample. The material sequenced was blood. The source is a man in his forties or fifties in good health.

The CDR3 sequence: CASSLGDRGVSDTQYF. The CDR3 DNA is TGTGCCAGCAGCCTAGGGGACAGGGGGGTATCAGATACGCAGTATTTT. V usage is TRBV11-2 and J usage is TRBJ2-3, with TRBD1 identical over 11 bases. CDR1 and CDR2 (germline): SGHAT, FQNNGV. This CDR3 is built from 16 residues. V lost 5 bases and J lost 4; bases outside the gene matches: 8.

The DNA for the CDR3 is TGTGCCAGTAGTGCCAACGGACAGGGGGCCTCTGAAGCTTTCTTT. Residues: CASSANGQGASEAFF. This chain connects TRBV19 to TRBJ1-1, with 11 bases that match TRBD1. Trimming took 5 bases from V and 6 from J; bases not matched to a gene: 8. Germline assignment: CDR1 LNHDA and CDR2 SQIVND (reference sequence). This CDR3 has 15 amino acids.

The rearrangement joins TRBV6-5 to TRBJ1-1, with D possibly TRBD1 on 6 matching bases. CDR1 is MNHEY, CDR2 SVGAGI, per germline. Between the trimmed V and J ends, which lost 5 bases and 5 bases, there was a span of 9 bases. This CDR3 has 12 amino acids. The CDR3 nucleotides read TGTGCCAGCAGTAACCAGGGGACTGAAGCTTTCTTT. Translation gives CASSNQGTEAFF.

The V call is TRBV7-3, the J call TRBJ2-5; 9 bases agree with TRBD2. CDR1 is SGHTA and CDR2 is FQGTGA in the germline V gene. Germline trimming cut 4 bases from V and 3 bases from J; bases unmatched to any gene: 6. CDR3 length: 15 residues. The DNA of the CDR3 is TGTGCCAGCAGCTCCGGGACTAGCTTGGAAGAGACCCAGTACTTC. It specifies CASSSGTSLEETQYF.

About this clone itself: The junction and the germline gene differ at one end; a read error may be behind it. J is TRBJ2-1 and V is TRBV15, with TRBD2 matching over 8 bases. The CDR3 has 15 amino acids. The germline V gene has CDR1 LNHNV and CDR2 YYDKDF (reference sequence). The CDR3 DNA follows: TGTGCCACCAGCAGAGTTCGCGGGGGGTACAATGGGCAGTTCTTC. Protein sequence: CATSRVRGGYNGQFF.

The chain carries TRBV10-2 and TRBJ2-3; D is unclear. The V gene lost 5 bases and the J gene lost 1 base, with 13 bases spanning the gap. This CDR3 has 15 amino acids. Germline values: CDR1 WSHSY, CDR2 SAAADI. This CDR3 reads CASSSNLVGTDTQYF. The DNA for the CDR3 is TGCGCCAGCAGTAGTAACCTAGTGGGCACAGATACGCAGTATTTT.

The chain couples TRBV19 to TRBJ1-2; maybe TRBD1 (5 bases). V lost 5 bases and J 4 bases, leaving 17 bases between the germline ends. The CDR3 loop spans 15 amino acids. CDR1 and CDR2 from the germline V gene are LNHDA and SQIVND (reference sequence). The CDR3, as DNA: TGTGCCAGTAGTGATAGGGGTAGTCGGATCTATGGCTACACCTTC. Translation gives CASSDRGSRIYGYTF.

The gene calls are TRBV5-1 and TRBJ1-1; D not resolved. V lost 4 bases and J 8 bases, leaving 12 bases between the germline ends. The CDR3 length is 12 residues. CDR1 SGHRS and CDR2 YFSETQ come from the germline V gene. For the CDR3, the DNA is TGCGCCAGCAGCCGCAACATGGTCGAAGCTTTCTTT. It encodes CASSRNMVEAFF.

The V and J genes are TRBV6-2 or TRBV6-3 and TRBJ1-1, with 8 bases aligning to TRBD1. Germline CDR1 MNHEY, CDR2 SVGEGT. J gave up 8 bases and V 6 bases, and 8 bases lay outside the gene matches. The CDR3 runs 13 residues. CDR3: CASSPGGTPEAFF. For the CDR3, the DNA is TGTGCCAGCAGCCCAGGGGGCACCCCCGAAGCTTTCTTT.

This CDR3 is CASSHSTDSAEAFF. The CDR3 DNA follows: TGTGCCAGCAGCCACTCGACGGACAGCGCTGAAGCTTTCTTT. The V gene is TRBV7-9, the J gene TRBJ1-1; a possible D gene is TRBD1 (6 bases). The CDR3 length is 14 residues. The V end was cut by 5 bases, the J end by 6 bases, with 16 bases between. From germline, CDR1 is SEHNR and CDR2 FQNEAQ (reference sequence).

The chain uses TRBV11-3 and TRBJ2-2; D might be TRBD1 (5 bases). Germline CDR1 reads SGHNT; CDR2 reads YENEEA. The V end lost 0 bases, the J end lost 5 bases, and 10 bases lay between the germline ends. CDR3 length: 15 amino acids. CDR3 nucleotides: TGTGCCAGCAGCTTAGACGGCAGGGCGACCGGGGAGCTGTTTTTT. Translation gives CASSLDGRATGELFF.

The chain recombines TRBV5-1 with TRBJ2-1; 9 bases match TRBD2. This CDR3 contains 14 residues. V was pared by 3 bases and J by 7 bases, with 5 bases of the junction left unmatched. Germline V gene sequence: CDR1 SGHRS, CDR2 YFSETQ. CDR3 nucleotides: TGCGCCAGCAGCTCGGGACTAGCCGTTAATGAGCAGTTCTTC. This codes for CASSSGLAVNEQFF.

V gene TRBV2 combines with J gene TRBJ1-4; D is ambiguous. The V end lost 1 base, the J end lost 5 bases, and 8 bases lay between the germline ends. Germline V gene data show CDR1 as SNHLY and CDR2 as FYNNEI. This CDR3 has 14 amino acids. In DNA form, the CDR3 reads TGTGCCAGCAGTGAAGGCAGGAAAAATGAAAAACTGTTTTTT. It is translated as CASSEGRKNEKLFF.

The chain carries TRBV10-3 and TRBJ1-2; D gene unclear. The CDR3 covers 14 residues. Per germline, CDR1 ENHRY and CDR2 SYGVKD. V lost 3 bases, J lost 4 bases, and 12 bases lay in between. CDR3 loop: CAISEKGSGYGYTF. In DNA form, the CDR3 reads TGTGCCATCAGTGAAAAAGGATCCGGCTATGGCTACACCTTC.

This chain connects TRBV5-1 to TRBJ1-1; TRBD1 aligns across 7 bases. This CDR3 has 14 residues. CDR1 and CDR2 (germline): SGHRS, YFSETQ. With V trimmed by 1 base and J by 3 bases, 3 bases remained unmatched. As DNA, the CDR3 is TGCGCCAGCAGCTTGACTGACAGGGACACTGAAGCTTTCTTT. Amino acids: CASSLTDRDTEAFF.

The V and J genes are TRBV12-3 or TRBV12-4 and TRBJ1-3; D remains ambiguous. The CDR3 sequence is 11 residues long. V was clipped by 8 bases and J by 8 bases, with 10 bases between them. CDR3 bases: TGTGCCAGCGGAAATTTGGACACCATATATTTT. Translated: CASGNLDTIYF.

In DNA form, the CDR3 reads TGTGCCAGCAGCAAAATTGGCGCAGTGACTATGGGCTACACCTTC. It translates to CASSKIGAVTMGYTF. The rearrangement joins TRBV21-1 to TRBJ1-2. TRBV21-1 constitutes a pseudogene. The length of the CDR3 is 15 residues.

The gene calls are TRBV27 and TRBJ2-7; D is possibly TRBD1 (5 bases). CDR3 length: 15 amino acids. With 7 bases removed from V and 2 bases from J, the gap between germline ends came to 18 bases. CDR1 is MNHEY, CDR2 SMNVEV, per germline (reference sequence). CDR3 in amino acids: CASKKVDRIPYEQYV. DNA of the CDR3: TGTGCCAGCAAAAAAGTCGACAGAATCCCCTACGAGCAGTACGTC.

In DNA, the CDR3 is TGTGCCAGTAGTACTACAGTCAATGCGCCCCAGCATTTT. Residues: CASSTTVNAPQHF. The chain has TRBV19 and TRBJ1-5; no definite D call. This CDR3 contains 13 residues. Germline lookup yields CDR1 LNHDA and CDR2 SQIVND (reference sequence). Trimming took off 4 bases at V and 9 bases at J, with 13 bases between the two ends.

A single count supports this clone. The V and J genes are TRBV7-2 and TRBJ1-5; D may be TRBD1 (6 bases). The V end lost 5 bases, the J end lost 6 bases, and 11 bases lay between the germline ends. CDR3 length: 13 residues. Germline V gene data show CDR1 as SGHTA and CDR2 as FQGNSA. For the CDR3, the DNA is TGTGCCAGCAGCCCAGGGGATGGTCAGCCCCAGCATTTT. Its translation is CASSPGDGQPQHF.

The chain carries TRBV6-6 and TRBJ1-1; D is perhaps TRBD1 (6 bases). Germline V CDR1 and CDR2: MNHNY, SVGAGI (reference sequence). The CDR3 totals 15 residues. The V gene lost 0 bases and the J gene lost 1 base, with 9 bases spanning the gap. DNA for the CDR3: TGTGCCAGCAGTTACTCGGGCAGGGGGAACACTGAAGCTTTCTTT. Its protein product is CASSYSGRGNTEAFF.